These 31 T cell receptor beta chains were sequenced from one sample in a study of T-cell memory formation after mild COVID-19. TCRdb reprocessed the 5' RACE reads with MiXCR, giving one entry per CDR3 protein. Among about 350,000 distinct CDR3 sequences listed, 20% to 25% were seen once. The sequencing input was PBMCs or a T cell subset sorted from them (not recorded which). All receptors derive from a man aged 18-30 years who had mild COVID-19 (a few samples of this study predate the infection). Cell type and time point are not known.

This chain joins TRBV10-3 and TRBJ1-2; 10 positions agree with TRBD1. CDR1 is ENHRY, CDR2 SYGVKD, per germline. V was clipped by 3 bases and J by 2 bases; unmatched bases: 3. The CDR3 has 15 amino acids. The CDR3 sequence: CAISDPGQGNYGYTF. DNA of the CDR3: TGTGCCATCAGTGACCCGGGACAGGGGAACTATGGCTACACCTTC.

Regarding this clonotype: A junction end diverges from the germline sequence, so it may reflect a read error. The V call is TRBV18, the J call TRBJ2-3; D not resolved. This CDR3 has 14 amino acids. CDR1 and CDR2 (germline): KGHSH, LQKENI. CDR3 DNA: TGTGACAGCTCACCACTCCAGAGCACAGATACGCAGTATTTT. As protein: CDSSPLQSTDTQYF.

This clonotype has just one count. The chain has TRBV29-1 and TRBJ2-7; D call uncertain. Germline V gene sequence: CDR1 SQVTM, CDR2 ANQGSEA. CDR3 size: 14 residues. The germline V and J ends were trimmed by 4 bases and 4 bases, with 17 bases remaining between them. In DNA form, the CDR3 reads TGCAGCGTTGTTTTCGCCCCAGAGTTATACGAGCAGTACTTC. Its translation: CSVVFAPELYEQYF.

V and J are TRBV29-1 and TRBJ1-2; D is unclear. CDR1 and CDR2 from the germline V gene are SQVTM and ANQGSEA. This CDR3 has 11 amino acids. The V gene lost 4 bases and the J gene lost 6 bases, with 9 bases spanning the gap. This CDR3 is CSVAGRDGYTF. CDR3 nucleotides: TGCAGCGTTGCTGGGAGGGATGGCTACACCTTC.

This chain uses TRBV6-5 with TRBJ2-5; the D gene could be TRBD1 or TRBD2 (5 bases each). Trimming removed 0 bases from V and 3 bases from J, with 11 bases in between. CDR1 is MNHEY and CDR2 is SVGAGI in the germline V gene. The CDR3 totals 15 residues. CDR3 bases: TGTGCCAGCAGTTACTCCCACGGGGCAGAAGAGACCCAGTACTTC. This encodes CASSYSHGAEETQYF.

The V and J genes are TRBV18 and TRBJ1-1, with D uncertain. CDR1 is KGHSH, CDR2 LQKENI, per germline. V shed 4 bases and J shed 0 bases, with 12 bases lying between them. The CDR3 is 15 residues long. DNA of the CDR3: TGTGCCAGCTCACAAACCAAGTATATGAACACTGAAGCTTTCTTT. Translated, it gives CASSQTKYMNTEAFF.

This clonotype was seen more than once but under ten times. J is TRBJ1-5 and V is TRBV10-3; 8 nucleotides align to TRBD1. V lost 6 bases to trimming and J lost 0 bases; unmatched junction nucleotides: 16. The CDR3 has 19 residues. CDR1 and CDR2 from the germline V gene are ENHRY and SYGVKD. The CDR3 is CAISPGTGTATYSNQPQHF. CDR3 sequence (DNA): TGTGCCATCAGCCCGGGGACAGGCACCGCCACATATAGCAATCAGCCCCAGCATTTT.

This chain links TRBV12-5 with TRBJ2-5, with a tentative D call TRBD1 (6 bases). Germline V gives CDR1 LGHNT, CDR2 FRNRAP. V was clipped by 7 bases and J by 4 bases, with 7 bases between them. This CDR3 is built from 11 residues. The CDR3 sequence: CASAGVETQYF. The CDR3 nucleotides are TGTGCTAGTGCAGGGGTAGAGACCCAGTACTTC. Looking up the rest from reference TRBV12-5 and TRBJ2-5 gives the full variable domain: DARVTQTPRHKVTEMGQEVTMRCQPILGHNTVFWYRQTMMQGLELLAYFRNRAPLDDSGMPKDRFSAEMPDATLATLKIQPSEPRDSAVYFCASAGVETQYFGPGTRLLVL.

The rearrangement joins TRBV7-2 to TRBJ2-7, with 7 bases identical to TRBD2. In germline, CDR1 is SGHTA, CDR2 FQGNSA. The CDR3 has 13 amino acids. The J segment lost 7 bases and the V segment lost 3 bases, leaving 6 bases of the junction unmatched. The CDR3 sequence is CASSLGGSWEQYV. In DNA, the CDR3 is TGTGCCAGCAGCTTGGGGGGGTCCTGGGAGCAGTACGTC.

The chain joins TRBV9 to TRBJ2-1; 7 nucleotides align to TRBD2. The trim removed 3 bases at V and 7 bases at J, leaving 10 bases unmatched. Per the germline V gene, CDR1 is SGDLS and CDR2 is YYNGEE. CDR3 length: 15 amino acids. The CDR3 DNA sequence: TGTGCCAGCAGCGACCCTCAGACTAGCAAGAATGAGCAGTTCTTC. Residues: CASSDPQTSKNEQFF.

J is TRBJ2-2 and V is TRBV4-1; 8 bases fit TRBD2. Trimming cost V 3 bases and J 0 bases; bases outside gene matches: 6. This CDR3 spans 17 amino acids. Germline V lookup: CDR1 MGHRA, CDR2 YSYEKL. CDR3 nucleotides: TGCGCCAGCAGCCACCCTTGGCGGGGGGCGAACACCGGGGAGCTGTTTTTT. Protein: CASSHPWRGANTGELFF.

Only a few counts were recorded for this clonotype. V and J are TRBV27 and TRBJ2-3, with a weak D call TRBD2 (7 bases). Germline CDR1 and CDR2: MNHEY and SMNVEV (reference sequence). The V gene lost 8 bases and the J gene lost 0 bases, with 18 bases spanning the gap. The length of the CDR3 is 16 residues. CDR3: CASGESGGLSTDTQYF. The CDR3 nucleotides are TGTGCCAGCGGGGAATCGGGGGGCCTTAGCACAGATACGCAGTATTTT.

Only a few counts were recorded for this clonotype. The gene calls are TRBV18 and TRBJ2-7, with a weak D call TRBD1 (6 bases). V was trimmed by 3 bases and J by 6 bases, leaving 18 bases between them. The CDR3 is 15 amino acids. The germline V gene encodes CDR1 KGHSH and CDR2 LQKENI. CDR3 nucleotide sequence: TGTGCCAGCTCACCCCCGGGGCAGGGGATAGGCGAGCAGTACTTC. It encodes CASSPPGQGIGEQYF.

V and J are TRBV7-6 and TRBJ1-1; a weak D match, TRBD1 (5 bases). The CDR3 has 15 amino acids. Germline CDR1 reads SGHVS; CDR2 reads FNYEAQ. Deletions cut 5 bases from V and 1 base from J, with 14 bases between. CDR3 nucleotides: TGTGCCAGCAGCCCTGAGACAGTGACGAACACTGAAGCTTTCTTT. This codes for CASSPETVTNTEAFF.

In this sample, this clonotype turned up a few times. The chain employs TRBV28 and TRBJ1-5; D ambiguous. CDR3 length equals 13 residues. The germline CDR1 and CDR2 sequences are MDHEN and SYDVKM. With 2 bases removed from V and 5 bases from J, the gap between germline ends came to 7 bases. CDR3 residues: CASSLLLDQPQHF. DNA of the CDR3: TGTGCCAGCAGTTTACTTCTGGATCAGCCCCAGCATTTT.

J is TRBJ1-2 and V is TRBV3-1, with D possibly being TRBD1 (5 bases). This CDR3 is built from 14 residues. V was cut by 2 bases and J by 2 bases, with 9 bases left in between. Per the germline V gene, CDR1 is LGHDT and CDR2 is YNNKEL (reference sequence). In nucleotides, the CDR3 is TGTGCCAGCAGCCAAAGGGGACTGAACTATGGCTACACCTTC. Protein: CASSQRGLNYGYTF.

This clonotype has only a few counts. DNA of the CDR3: TGCGCCAGCAGCCCACCCGATTACAATGAGCAGTTCTTC. Amino acids: CASSPPDYNEQFF. V is TRBV5-1 and J is TRBJ2-1; D is undetermined. Germline lookup yields CDR1 SGHRS and CDR2 YFSETQ. The CDR3 is 13 residues long. V dropped 4 bases and J dropped 4 bases, with 9 bases sitting between them.

This chain uses TRBV7-2 with TRBJ2-1; the D gene could be TRBD1 or TRBD2 (5 bases each). The CDR3 consists of 17 residues. Germline loops: CDR1 SGHTA, CDR2 FQGNSA. V lost 3 bases and J 4 bases, leaving 19 bases between the germline ends. CDR3 coding DNA: TGTGCCAGCAGCTTGGTGGGGACCGGGCGTAGGTACAATGAGCAGTTCTTC. Its protein product is CASSLVGTGRRYNEQFF.

In this sample, this clonotype turned up a few times. The V and J genes are TRBV6-5 and TRBJ2-5, with D maybe TRBD2 (5 bases). V was trimmed by 2 bases and J by 3 bases, leaving 10 bases between them. The CDR3 runs to 14 residues. The germline CDR1 and CDR2 sequences are MNHEY and SVGAGI. CDR3 residues: CASSYQAGEETQYF. The CDR3 coding sequence is TGTGCCAGCAGTTACCAGGCGGGCGAAGAGACCCAGTACTTC.

The J gene is TRBJ2-3, the V gene TRBV3-1; 7 nucleotides align to TRBD2. There are 16 residues in the CDR3. Germline V CDR1 and CDR2: LGHDT, YNNKEL (reference sequence). Trimming at V came to 2 bases and at J to 1 base, leaving 6 bases not matched to a gene. DNA for the CDR3: TGTGCCAGCAGCCAATTTCCAACTAGCGGCACAGATACGCAGTATTTT. Protein: CASSQFPTSGTDTQYF.

The rearrangement links TRBV23-1 to TRBJ2-2; the match to TRBD2 covers 9 bases. TRBV23-1 is placed among ORFs of uncertain function. The CDR3 contains 19 residues. Germline trimming cut 1 base from V and 1 base from J; bases unmatched to any gene: 10. The CDR3 region is CASSQWPAGGSRNTGELFF. CDR3 DNA: TGCGCCAGCAGTCAATGGCCAGCGGGGGGATCCAGGAACACCGGGGAGCTGTTTTTT.

This clonotype was picked up one time. The V gene is TRBV7-6, the J gene TRBJ1-1; D is undetermined. The CDR3 sequence is 13 residues long. V lost 2 bases and J lost 3, with 7 bases in between. Germline CDR1 reads SGHVS; CDR2 reads FNYEAQ. The CDR3 loop is CASSLFADTEAFF. The DNA of the CDR3 is TGTGCCAGCAGCTTATTCGCGGACACTGAAGCTTTCTTT.

This clonotype occurred a few times. One base away lies a much larger clone, so this may be a sequencing read error. V is TRBV7-9 and J is TRBJ1-1, with no clear D. This CDR3 has 11 amino acids. V was pared by 5 bases and J by 0 bases, with 1 base between. Germline V gene lookup returns CDR1 SEHNR and CDR2 FQNEAQ (reference sequence). The DNA for the CDR3 is TGTGCCAGCAGCGTGAACACTGAAGCTTTCTTT. Translation: CASSVNTEAFF. Looking up the rest from reference TRBV7-9 and TRBJ1-1 gives the full variable domain: DTGVSQNPRHKITKRGQNVTFRCDPISEHNRLYWYRQTLGQGPEFLTYFQNEAQLEKSRLLSDRFSAERPKGSFSTLEIQRTEQGDSAMYLCASSVNTEAFFGQGTRLTVV.

This chain connects TRBV7-2 to TRBJ1-2; a possible D gene is TRBD1 (6 bases). This CDR3 spans 16 amino acids. Trimming stripped 5 bases from V and 8 bases from J, with 24 bases between. Germline V gene sequence: CDR1 SGHTA, CDR2 FQGNSA. The CDR3 coding sequence is TGTGCCAGCAGCACGTACCTCATTACTGGGGGGGCCGGCTACACCTTC. It translates to CASSTYLITGGAGYTF. The whole variable domain, remainder taken from reference TRBV7-2 and TRBJ1-2, is GAGVSQSPSNKVTEKGKDVELRCDPISGHTALYWYRQSLGQGLEFLIYFQGNSAPDKSGLPSDRFSAERTGGSVSTLTIQRTQQEDSAVYLCASSTYLITGGAGYTFGSGTRLTVV.

The J gene is TRBJ1-6, the V gene TRBV5-4, with TRBD1 matching 7 bases. Germline CDR1 and CDR2: SGHNT and YYREEE (reference sequence). Germline trimming cut 4 bases from V and 10 bases from J; bases unmatched to any gene: 8. This CDR3 comprises 14 residues. The CDR3 is CASSRDSEGSPLHF. Written as DNA, the CDR3 is TGTGCCAGCAGCCGGGACAGCGAGGGGTCACCCCTCCACTTT.

The chain has TRBV10-3 and TRBJ2-1, with D perhaps TRBD2 (5 bases). The CDR3 has 12 amino acids. Germline V gene sequence: CDR1 ENHRY, CDR2 SYGVKD. The ends were cut back, 7 bases at V and 8 bases at J, with 12 bases in the middle. In nucleotides, the CDR3 is TGTGCCATCACCGCTCGGGGTGATGAGCAGTTCTTC. It encodes CAITARGDEQFF.

The chain recombines TRBV9 with TRBJ1-4; D not certain. Germline V gene lookup returns CDR1 SGDLS and CDR2 YYNGEE. The CDR3 is 16 amino acids. Trimming stripped 0 bases from V and 1 base from J, with 10 bases between. The CDR3 loop reads CASSVAVSGTNEKLFF. CDR3 nucleotide sequence: TGTGCCAGCAGCGTAGCGGTTTCAGGAACTAATGAAAAACTGTTTTTT.

This clonotype was picked up many times. The J gene is TRBJ2-3, the V gene TRBV12-3 or TRBV12-4, with 9 bases lining up with TRBD2. V shed 7 bases, J shed 0 bases, and the junction held 2 bases outside the gene matches. This CDR3 contains 14 residues. The CDR3 region has the DNA TGTGCCAGCATCAGCGGGGGGAGCACAGATACGCAGTATTTT. This gives the protein CASISGGSTDTQYF.

V and J are TRBV4-2 and TRBJ1-3; D gene uncertain. The V and J ends lost 0 bases and 0 bases respectively, with 6 bases between them. The germline gives CDR1 LGHNA, CDR2 YNFKEQ. CDR3 length equals 15 residues. The CDR3 protein is CASSQDGGSGNTIYF. The CDR3 region has the DNA TGTGCCAGCAGCCAAGACGGCGGCTCTGGAAACACCATATATTTT.

DNA of the CDR3: TGCAGTGCTAGAACCAGGGGCTCGTATGAGCAGTTCTTC. It codes for CSARTRGSYEQFF. The genes are TRBV20-1 and TRBJ2-1; the D gene is possibly TRBD1 (6 bases). CDR1 and CDR2 from the germline V gene are DFQATT and SNEGSKA (reference sequence). Between the trimmed V and J ends, which lost 2 bases and 8 bases, there was a span of 13 bases. CDR3 size: 13 residues.

The V call is TRBV20-1, the J call TRBJ2-5; D possibly corresponds to TRBD1 (6 bases). The V and J ends lost 3 bases and 5 bases respectively, with 19 bases between them. This CDR3 contains 15 residues. Germline V gene lookup returns CDR1 DFQATT and CDR2 SNEGSKA (reference sequence). In DNA form, the CDR3 reads TGCAGTGCTAGCCGCGGACAGATGTTGTCGGAGACCCAGTACTTC. Translated, it gives CSASRGQMLSETQYF.